Shown below are 32 T cell receptor beta chains from a single sample sequenced in a study of shared clonotypes between healthy human individuals. Sequencing was performed with immunoSEQ multiplex PCR; in TCRdb, only in-frame clones are kept and a portion is missing. This repertoire shows some 650,000 clones, 95% to 98% found once; its top ten account for around 0.058%. Material: naive CD4+ T cells sorted from blood. The subset is: CD45RA+ positively selected. These receptors were collected from a woman under 40 in good health.

V and J are TRBV2 and TRBJ2-1; TRBD2 agrees at 13 bases. From germline, CDR1 is SNHLY and CDR2 FYNNEI. The V segment lost 6 bases and the J segment 4 bases; nucleotides outside the gene matches: 9. This CDR3 spans 17 amino acids. CDR3 sequence (DNA): TGTGCCAGCAGCAGACTAGCGGGAGGCCTCACTTACAATGAGCAGTTCTTC. Its translation: CASSRLAGGLTYNEQFF.

CDR3 loop: CASSSRLETNTGELFF. For the CDR3, the DNA is TGTGCCAGCAGCTCTCGACTAGAAACGAACACCGGGGAGCTGTTTTTT. The chain has TRBV7-2 and TRBJ2-2, with D possibly matching TRBD2 (6 bases). Trimming stripped 4 bases from V and 0 bases from J, with 12 bases between. The CDR3 contains 16 residues. The germline gives CDR1 SGHTA, CDR2 FQGNSA.

CDR3 residues: CASGRVYGYTF. CDR3 nucleotides: TGTGCCAGCGGCAGAGTCTATGGCTACACCTTC. The chain uses TRBV28 and TRBJ1-2; D gene uncertain. The CDR3 consists of 11 residues. CDR1 and CDR2 from the germline V gene are MDHEN and SYDVKM. V lost 8 bases and J lost 4, with 8 bases in between.

The chain's CDR3 is CASSPKSTSGRELFF. In DNA form, the CDR3 reads TGTGCCAGCAGCCCTAAATCTACCTCAGGCCGCGAGCTGTTTTTT. The chain is built from TRBV7-9 and TRBJ2-2, with D unresolved. V lost 5 bases and J 11 bases, leaving 21 bases between the germline ends. Germline values: CDR1 SEHNR, CDR2 FQNEAQ (reference sequence). The CDR3 contains 15 residues.

The V call is TRBV9, the J call TRBJ2-1; D ambiguous. CDR1 is SGDLS, CDR2 YYNGEE, per germline. The germline V and J ends were trimmed by 4 bases and 0 bases, with 11 bases remaining between them. The CDR3 has 15 amino acids. The CDR3 region is CASSLSWTSYNEQFF. CDR3 nucleotides: TGTGCCAGCAGCCTTTCGTGGACCTCCTACAATGAGCAGTTCTTC.

This clone has just one count. The chain combines TRBV19 with TRBJ2-1; the D gene is possibly TRBD1 (5 bases). The germline V and J ends were trimmed by 2 bases and 2 bases, with 10 bases remaining between them. The CDR3 has 15 amino acids. Germline lookup yields CDR1 LNHDA and CDR2 SQIVND (reference sequence). CDR3 coding DNA: TGTGCCAGTAGTATAAATCAACAGGCCTACAATGAGCAGTTCTTC. Protein sequence: CASSINQQAYNEQFF. Complete variable domain (other parts from reference TRBV19 and TRBJ2-1): DGGITQSPKYLFRKEGQNVTLSCEQNLNHDAMYWYRQDPGQGLRLIYYSQIVNDFQKGDIAEGYSVSREKKESFPLTVTSAQKNPTAFYLCASSINQQAYNEQFFGPGTRLTVL.

The chain links TRBV7-2 to TRBJ2-2; 12 bases align to TRBD2. The CDR3 sequence is 15 residues long. Germline trimming cut 6 bases from V and 7 bases from J; bases unmatched to any gene: 6. Germline CDR1 reads SGHTA; CDR2 reads FQGNSA. The CDR3 DNA is TGTGCCAGCAGTTGGACTAGCGGGATGGTCGGGGAGCTGTTTTTT. This sequence encodes CASSWTSGMVGELFF.

The rearrangement uses TRBV5-4 and TRBJ1-2; 7 nucleotides agree with TRBD1. With V trimmed by 4 bases and J by 7 bases, 10 bases remained unmatched. CDR1 is SGHNT and CDR2 is YYREEE in the germline V gene (reference sequence). CDR3 length: 14 residues. The CDR3 bases are TGTGCCAGCAGCCCAGACAGGGTAACCGGTGGCTACACCTTC. It translates to CASSPDRVTGGYTF.

V gene TRBV19 combines with J gene TRBJ1-5; D is possibly TRBD1 (6 bases). The CDR3 sequence is 14 residues long. Germline loops: CDR1 LNHDA, CDR2 SQIVND (reference sequence). Trimming cost V 8 bases and J 3 bases, with 14 bases left between them. CDR3 coding DNA: TGTGCCAGTCAGGGGAGAGGGGTCAATCAGCCCCAGCATTTT. Encoded protein: CASQGRGVNQPQHF.

V is TRBV28 and J is TRBJ2-1; D is unresolved. The CDR3 is 13 amino acids. With 0 bases removed from V and 6 bases from J, the gap between germline ends came to 6 bases. Germline CDR1 MDHEN, CDR2 SYDVKM. CDR3 residues: CASSLWRPNEQFF. DNA of the CDR3: TGTGCCAGCAGTTTATGGCGACCCAATGAGCAGTTCTTC.

The chain links TRBV21-1 to TRBJ2-6; the table assigns TRBD2, which was not confirmed against the DNA. TRBV21-1 is a listed pseudogene. CDR3 length equals 15 residues. In nucleotides, the CDR3 is TGTGCCAGCAGCAAAGGTCGAACCCGGTGGGGGGGCCGGATTTTC. Amino acids: CASSKGRTRWGGRIF.

This chain joins TRBV7-9 and TRBJ2-7; 9 bases line up with TRBD2. In germline, CDR1 is SEHNR, CDR2 FQNEAQ (reference sequence). V trimming: 4 bases; J trimming: 11 bases; junction bases outside the gene matches: 9. The CDR3 totals 13 residues. The chain's CDR3 is CASSSLAGAEEYF. The CDR3 DNA reads as TGTGCCAGCAGCTCCTTAGCGGGGGCAGAGGAGTACTTC.

This chain joins TRBV14 and TRBJ1-5; D not resolved. CDR3 length: 16 residues. The V end lost 0 bases, the J end lost 8 bases, and 17 bases lay between the germline ends. Germline CDR1 SGHDN, CDR2 FVKESK. The CDR3 DNA is TGTGCCAGCAGCCAAGACTCCCGCAGGCCTGAGAAGCCCCAGCATTTT. Residues: CASSQDSRRPEKPQHF.

The chain is built from TRBV7-8 and TRBJ2-2; TRBD2 agrees at 7 bases. This CDR3 region has 17 residues. Germline V gives CDR1 SGHVS, CDR2 FQNEAQ. The V and J ends lost 0 bases and 6 bases, in that order; junction bases with no gene match: 10. CDR3 amino acids: CASSLAFAGVVSGELFF. CDR3 nucleotides: TGTGCCAGCAGCTTAGCATTCGCGGGAGTCGTTTCCGGGGAGCTGTTTTTT.

V usage is TRBV6-5 and J usage is TRBJ1-1; perhaps TRBD1 as D (5 bases). V lost 7 bases and J 3 bases, leaving 12 bases between the germline ends. The CDR3 spans 13 residues. CDR1 is MNHEY, CDR2 SVGAGI, per germline. CDR3 loop: CASTRGVDTEAFF. CDR3 in DNA: TGTGCCAGCACTAGGGGCGTCGACACTGAAGCTTTCTTT.

This clone has only one observation. The rearrangement links TRBV13 to TRBJ2-7; TRBD1 matches 10 bases. This CDR3 region has 14 residues. With V trimmed by 5 bases and J by 4 bases, 5 bases remained unmatched. The V gene's germline CDR1 is PRHDT and CDR2 FYEKMQ (reference sequence). CDR3 sequence (DNA): TGTGCCAGCAGCGTCGGGACAGGGGCTTACGAGCAGTACTTC. This encodes CASSVGTGAYEQYF. Drawing the rest from reference TRBV13 and TRBJ2-7, the complete variable domain is AAGVIQSPRHLIKEKRETATLKCYPIPRHDTVYWYQQGPGQDPQFLISFYEKMQSDKGSIPDRFSAQQFSDYHSELNMSSLELGDSALYFCASSVGTGAYEQYFGPGTRLTVT.

This clone was recorded once. CDR3 in amino acids: CASTGRPAKNIQYF. DNA for the CDR3: TGTGCCAGCACGGGACGGCCTGCCAAAAACATTCAGTACTTC. V gene TRBV2 combines with J gene TRBJ2-4; D possibly matches TRBD1 or TRBD2 (5 bases each). The CDR3 loop spans 14 amino acids. In germline, CDR1 is SNHLY, CDR2 FYNNEI. Trimming stripped 7 bases from V and 1 base from J, with 11 bases between.

This chain uses TRBV7-2 with TRBJ2-2; 14 bases are shared with TRBD2. The CDR3 spans 19 residues. Germline CDR1 SGHTA, CDR2 FQGNSA. The ends lost 4 bases at V and 1 base at J; junction bases unmatched: 8. The CDR3 DNA reads TGTGCCAGCAGCTCGCATGGGACTAGCGGGAGACAGAACACCGGGGAGCTGTTTTTT. It yields the protein CASSSHGTSGRQNTGELFF.

This sequence joins TRBV6-5 and TRBJ2-6; the D is unclear. The CDR3 spans 15 residues. V dropped 6 bases and J dropped 0 bases, with 9 bases sitting between them. Germline V gene lookup returns CDR1 MNHEY and CDR2 SVGAGI. In DNA form, the CDR3 reads TGTGCCAGCAGGGGTGAAGACTCTGGGGCCAACGTCCTGACTTTC. Translation gives CASRGEDSGANVLTF.

J is TRBJ2-7 and V is TRBV11-1; 7 nucleotides align to TRBD1. The germline V gene encodes CDR1 SGHAT and CDR2 FQDESV (reference sequence). This CDR3 has 15 amino acids. After removal of 3 bases from V and 2 bases from J, the junction contained 7 bases not matched to a gene. The CDR3 here is CASSLTTGLTYEQYF. DNA of the CDR3: TGTGCCAGCAGCTTGACGACAGGGTTAACCTACGAGCAGTACTTC.

CDR3 sequence reads: CASSPGGQEGYTF. In DNA, the CDR3 is TGTGCCAGCTCACCGGGGGGGCAAGAGGGCTACACCTTC. The genes are TRBV18 and TRBJ1-2, with D perhaps matching TRBD1 (6 bases). Trimming removed 3 bases from V and 8 bases from J, with 13 bases in between. In germline, CDR1 is KGHSH, CDR2 LQKENI. CDR3 length equals 13 residues.

V usage is TRBV2 and J usage is TRBJ1-5; D might be TRBD1 (6 bases). The CDR3 spans 13 residues. V dropped 5 bases and J dropped 6 bases, with 11 bases sitting between them. Germline values: CDR1 SNHLY, CDR2 FYNNEI. As DNA, the CDR3 is TGTGCCAGCAGTAAACAGGGAGGTCAGCCCCAGCATTTT. Its translation: CASSKQGGQPQHF.

The chain carries TRBV12-5 and TRBJ2-5; the match to TRBD2 covers 7 bases. Germline lookup yields CDR1 LGHNT and CDR2 FRNRAP. This CDR3 has 18 amino acids. V trimming: 2 bases; J trimming: 6 bases; junction bases outside the gene matches: 18. CDR3 DNA sequence: TGTGCTAGTGGTTTGTCACCCGGGGAGGGCCCTTCCTGGAAGACCCAGTACTTC. Protein sequence: CASGLSPGEGPSWKTQYF.

The chain links TRBV2 to TRBJ2-5, with 8 bases lining up with TRBD1. This CDR3 has 17 amino acids. V shed 6 bases and J 3 bases; nucleotides not matched to a gene: 15. Germline-derived CDR1 and CDR2 are SNHLY and FYNNEI. The CDR3 region has the DNA TGTGCCAGCAGCAAATATAGAACCGGGACAGGTGAAGAGACCCAGTACTTC. This gives the protein CASSKYRTGTGEETQYF.

The chain combines TRBV19 with TRBJ1-2, with 9 positions matching TRBD1. The CDR3 totals 16 residues. In germline, CDR1 is LNHDA, CDR2 SQIVND (reference sequence). Trimming removed 7 bases from V and 5 bases from J; junction bases left unmatched: 14. The CDR3 coding sequence is TGTGCCAGTACCCACTCGGGGACAGGGATCCTGTATGGCTACACCTTC. Translation gives CASTHSGTGILYGYTF. Combining the CDR3 with reference TRBV19 and TRBJ1-2 gives the whole variable domain DGGITQSPKYLFRKEGQNVTLSCEQNLNHDAMYWYRQDPGQGLRLIYYSQIVNDFQKGDIAEGYSVSREKKESFPLTVTSAQKNPTAFYLCASTHSGTGILYGYTFGSGTRLTVV.

The rearrangement joins TRBV28 to TRBJ2-3, with 10 bases fitting TRBD2. The J segment lost 6 bases and the V segment lost 0 bases, leaving 12 bases of the junction unmatched. This CDR3 spans 18 amino acids. The germline gives CDR1 MDHEN, CDR2 SYDVKM. For the CDR3, the DNA is TGTGCCAGCAGTTTATGGGGAGGAGCGGGAGGGCCGGGCGATACGCAGTATTTT. Translation gives CASSLWGGAGGPGDTQYF. The whole variable domain, remainder taken from reference TRBV28 and TRBJ2-3, is DVKVTQSSRYLVKRTGEKVFLECVQDMDHENMFWYRQDPGLGLRLIYFSYDVKMKEKGDIPEGYSVSREKKERFSLILESASTNQTSMYLCASSLWGGAGGPGDTQYFGPGTRLTVL.

This clone has only one observation. The chain is built from TRBV7-3 and TRBJ2-1; 7 bases align to TRBD2. Trimming cost V 5 bases and J 0 bases; bases outside gene matches: 4. The CDR3 contains 15 residues. From germline, CDR1 is SGHTA and CDR2 FQGTGA. CDR3 nucleotides: TGTGCCAGCAGCCAGCAGCGGGACTCCTACAATGAGCAGTTCTTC. Translated: CASSQQRDSYNEQFF.

The gene calls are TRBV6-6 and TRBJ2-2; the D is unclear. V lost 4 bases and J lost 4, with 13 bases in between. Germline-derived CDR1 and CDR2 are MNHNY and SVGAGI (reference sequence). The CDR3 loop spans 15 amino acids. As DNA, the CDR3 is TGTGCCAGCAGTTCCCACATGGATGGCACCGGGGAGCTGTTTTTT. Translation gives CASSSHMDGTGELFF.

The chain employs TRBV10-1 and TRBJ2-6, with D perhaps matching TRBD1 (6 bases). With 5 bases removed from V and 5 bases from J, the gap between germline ends came to 22 bases. Per the germline V gene, CDR1 is WNHNN and CDR2 is SYGVQD (reference sequence). CDR3 length: 18 amino acids. CDR3 DNA sequence: TGCGCCAGCAGTTCTGACAGGATCGCACAAAGTCGGGCCAACGTCCTGACTTTC. Translating gives CASSSDRIAQSRANVLTF.

This chain links TRBV6-6 with TRBJ1-1; D is unresolved. The CDR3 length is 12 residues. Trimming cost V 6 bases and J 8 bases, with 13 bases left between them. Germline V gene data show CDR1 as MNHNY and CDR2 as SVGAGI (reference sequence). As DNA, the CDR3 is TGTGCCAGCAGCCAACTGGGGTCCGAAGCTTTCTTT. Protein: CASSQLGSEAFF.

The V gene is TRBV28, the J gene TRBJ1-2; D possibly corresponds to TRBD1 (6 bases). From germline, CDR1 is MDHEN and CDR2 SYDVKM. V was shortened by 6 bases and J by 4 bases, with 18 bases between the two germline ends. The CDR3 runs to 15 residues. The DNA of the CDR3 is TGTGCCAGCAGCTTAGACGGGACAACAACCTATGGCTACACCTTC. This gives the protein CASSLDGTTTYGYTF.

The chain is built from TRBV19 and TRBJ2-7; D gene uncertain. CDR3 size: 18 residues. The germline CDR1 and CDR2 sequences are LNHDA and SQIVND (reference sequence). V lost 5 bases and J lost 6, with 29 bases in between. The CDR3 coding sequence is TGTGCCAGTAGTGGTGCTGCCCCCACGGACCACCGGCCCCTCGAGCAGTACTTC. It translates to CASSGAAPTDHRPLEQYF.